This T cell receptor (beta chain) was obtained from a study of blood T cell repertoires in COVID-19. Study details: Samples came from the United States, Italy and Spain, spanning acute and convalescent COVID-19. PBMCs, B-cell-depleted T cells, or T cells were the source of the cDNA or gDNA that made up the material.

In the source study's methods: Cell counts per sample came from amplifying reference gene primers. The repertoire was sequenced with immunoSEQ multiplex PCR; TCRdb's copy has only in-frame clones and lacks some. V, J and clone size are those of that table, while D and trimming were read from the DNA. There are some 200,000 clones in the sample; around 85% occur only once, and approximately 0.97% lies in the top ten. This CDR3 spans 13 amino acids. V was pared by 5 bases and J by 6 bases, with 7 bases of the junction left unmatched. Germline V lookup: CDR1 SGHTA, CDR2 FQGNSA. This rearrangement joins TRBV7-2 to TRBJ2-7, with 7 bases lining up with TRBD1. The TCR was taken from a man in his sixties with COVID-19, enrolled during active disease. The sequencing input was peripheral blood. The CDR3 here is CASSAETGREQYF. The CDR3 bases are TGTGCCAGCAGCGCCGAGACAGGGCGCGAGCAGTACTTC. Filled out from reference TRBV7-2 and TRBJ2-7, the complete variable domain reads GAGVSQSPSNKVTEKGKDVELRCDPISGHTALYWYRQSLGQGLEFLIYFQGNSAPDKSGLPSDRFSAERTGGSVSTLTIQRTQQEDSAVYLCASSAETGREQYFGPGTRLTVT.